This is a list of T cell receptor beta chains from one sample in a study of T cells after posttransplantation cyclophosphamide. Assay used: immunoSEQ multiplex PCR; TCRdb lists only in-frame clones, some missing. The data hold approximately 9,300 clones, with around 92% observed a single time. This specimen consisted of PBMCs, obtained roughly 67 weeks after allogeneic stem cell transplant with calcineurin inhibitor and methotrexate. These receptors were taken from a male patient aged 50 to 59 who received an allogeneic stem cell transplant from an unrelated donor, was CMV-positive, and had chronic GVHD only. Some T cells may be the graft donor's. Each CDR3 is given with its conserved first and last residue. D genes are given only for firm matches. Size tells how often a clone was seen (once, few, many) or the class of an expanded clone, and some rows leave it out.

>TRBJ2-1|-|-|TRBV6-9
TGTGCCAGCAGTTATTGGTGGAGCAGCTCCTACAATGAGCAGTTCTTC
CASSYWWSSSYNEQFF
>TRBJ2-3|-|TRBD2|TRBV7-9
TGTGCCAGCAGCTATCCGCCTAGCGGGAAAGATACGCAGTATTTT
CASSYPPSGKDTQYF
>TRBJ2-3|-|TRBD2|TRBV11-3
TGTGCCAGCAGCTTAGTTCCACTAGCGGGAGCCACAGATACGCAGTATTTT
CASSLVPLAGATDTQYF
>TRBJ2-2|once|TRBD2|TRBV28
TGTGCCAGCGGGAGGGGCACCGGGGAGCTGTTTTTT
CASGRGTGELFF
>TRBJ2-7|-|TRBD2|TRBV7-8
TGTGCCAGCAGCTCTGTACTAGCGGGATACGAGCAGTACTTC
CASSSVLAGYEQYF
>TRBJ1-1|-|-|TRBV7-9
TGTGCCAGCAGCTTGGACATATCAGGGGACGAAGCTTTCTTT
CASSLDISGDEAFF
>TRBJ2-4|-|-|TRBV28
TGTGCCAGCAGTTTTTTACAGTCCTCCAAAAACATTCAGTACTTC
CASSFLQSSKNIQYF
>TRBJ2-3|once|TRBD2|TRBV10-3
TGTGCCATCAGTGCTTCACTAGCGGGGGCCTACACAGATACGCAGTATTTT
CAISASLAGAYTDTQYF
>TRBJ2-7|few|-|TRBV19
TGTGCCAGTAGTAGCCTCGCAGGGCAGAACGAGCAGTACTTC
CASSSLAGQNEQYF
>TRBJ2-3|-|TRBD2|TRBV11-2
TGTGCCAGCAGCTCAGGACTAGCGGGAGTTGAGACAGATACGCAGTATTTT
CASSSGLAGVETDTQYF
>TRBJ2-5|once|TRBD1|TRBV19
TGTGCCAGTAGTATTCAGACAGGGCCAAAGACCCAGTACTTC
CASSIQTGPKTQYF
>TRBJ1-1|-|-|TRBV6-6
TGTGCCAGCAGTTACTCAACAGGAAGGAACACTGAAGCTTTCTTT
CASSYSTGRNTEAFF
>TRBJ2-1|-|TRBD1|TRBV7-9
TGTGCCAGCATCCCGGAGGACAGGGGAGATGAGCAGTTCTTC
CASIPEDRGDEQFF
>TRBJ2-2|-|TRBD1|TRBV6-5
TGTGCCAGCGGTTACGTGGCAGGGGGCAGGGGGGAGCTGTTTTTT
CASGYVAGGRGELFF
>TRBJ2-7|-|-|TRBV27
TGTGCCAGCACTCCAGGGGCGGCCTACGAGCAGTACTTC
CASTPGAAYEQYF
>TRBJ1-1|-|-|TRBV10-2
TGCGCCAGCAGTCAACAGGGTATCGGGGAAGCTTTCTTT
CASSQQGIGEAFF
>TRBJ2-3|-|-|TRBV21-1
TGTGCCAGCAGCACCCCGCAATCCAGACGGTCGCTTACCCACTTAGGGGGCACAGATACGCAGTATTTT
CASSTPQSRRSLTHLGGTDTQYF
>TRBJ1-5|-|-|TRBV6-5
TGTGCCAGCAGTTCCCTCTTGGGGGGAGGTCAGCCCCAGCATTTT
CASSSLLGGGQPQHF
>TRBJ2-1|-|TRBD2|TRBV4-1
TGCGCCAGCAGCCCTCTAGCGGGGGTCTCCAATGAGCAGTTCTTC
CASSPLAGVSNEQFF
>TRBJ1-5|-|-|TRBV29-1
TGCAGCGTTGGCAATGGAGATCAGCCCCAGCATTTT
CSVGNGDQPQHF
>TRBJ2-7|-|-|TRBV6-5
TGTGCCAGCAGTTACTCGGAGTGGAACGAGCAGTACTTC
CASSYSEWNEQYF
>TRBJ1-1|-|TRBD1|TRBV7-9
TGTGCCAGCAGCTTAGATGGGACAGGGGTTACTGAAGCTTTCTTT
CASSLDGTGVTEAFF
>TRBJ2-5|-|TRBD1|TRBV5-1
TGCGCCAGCAGGCCAGACAGGGTCCAAGAGACCCAGTACTTC
CASRPDRVQETQYF
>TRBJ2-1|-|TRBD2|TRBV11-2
TGTGCCAGCAGCTTAGAAGCGGGAGCCCGGGGGCAGTTCTTC
CASSLEAGARGQFF
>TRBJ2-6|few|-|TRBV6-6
TGTGCCAGCAGTACCTCAGGGGCTGGGGCCAACGTCCTGACTTTC
CASSTSGAGANVLTF
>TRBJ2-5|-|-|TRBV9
TGTGCCAGCAGCGCCGCAGGGGTACAAGAGACCCAGTACTTC
CASSAAGVQETQYF
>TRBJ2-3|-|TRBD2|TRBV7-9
TGTGCCAGCAGCCCTAGCCGGGGGGGCACAGATACGCAGTATTTT
CASSPSRGGTDTQYF
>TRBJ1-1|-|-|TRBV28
TGTGCCAGCAGTCCCTCGGGAGGGGGCACTGAAGCTTTCTTT
CASSPSGGGTEAFF
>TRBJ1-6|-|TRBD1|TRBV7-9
TGTGCCAGCAGCTTAGTCCTGACAGGGGGTGGGTCACCCCTCCACTTT
CASSLVLTGGGSPLHF
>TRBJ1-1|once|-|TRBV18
TGTGCCAGCTCACCACCGGCGCGGGGAACTGAAGCTTTCTTT
CASSPPARGTEAFF
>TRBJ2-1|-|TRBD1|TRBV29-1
TGCAGCGCGGACAGGGTCTCCTACAATGAGCAGTTCTTC
CSADRVSYNEQFF
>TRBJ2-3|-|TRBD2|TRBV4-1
TGCGCCAGCAGCCAAGATTTTCTAGCGGGGAGGGCAGATACACAGTATTTT
CASSQDFLAGRADTQYF
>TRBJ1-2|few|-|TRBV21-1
TGTGCCATTATCGGGATTTTTCATGGCTACACCTTC
CAIIGIFHGYTF
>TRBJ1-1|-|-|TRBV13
TGTGCCAGTAGGGTACGAGGGGGGGGACTGAACACTGAAGCTTTCTTT
CASRVRGGGLNTEAFF
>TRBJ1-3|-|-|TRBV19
TGTGCCAGTAGTACCTGGGGCAGCTCTGGAAACACCATATATTTT
CASSTWGSSGNTIYF
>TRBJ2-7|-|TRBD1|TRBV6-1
TGTGCCAGCAGTGATATTGACGGGACAGGGTCGCAAGAGCAGTACTTC
CASSDIDGTGSQEQYF
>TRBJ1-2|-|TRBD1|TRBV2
TGTGCCAGCAGCTACACCACCGGGACAGGGTCAAGCTACACCTTC
CASSYTTGTGSSYTF
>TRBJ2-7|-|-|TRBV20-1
TGCAGTGCCCCCTTCGTCTACGAGCAGTACTTC
CSAPFVYEQYF
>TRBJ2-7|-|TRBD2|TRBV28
TGTGCCAGCAGTTTAACGGGACTAGCGGGAGGGTACGGGCAGTACTTC
CASSLTGLAGGYGQYF